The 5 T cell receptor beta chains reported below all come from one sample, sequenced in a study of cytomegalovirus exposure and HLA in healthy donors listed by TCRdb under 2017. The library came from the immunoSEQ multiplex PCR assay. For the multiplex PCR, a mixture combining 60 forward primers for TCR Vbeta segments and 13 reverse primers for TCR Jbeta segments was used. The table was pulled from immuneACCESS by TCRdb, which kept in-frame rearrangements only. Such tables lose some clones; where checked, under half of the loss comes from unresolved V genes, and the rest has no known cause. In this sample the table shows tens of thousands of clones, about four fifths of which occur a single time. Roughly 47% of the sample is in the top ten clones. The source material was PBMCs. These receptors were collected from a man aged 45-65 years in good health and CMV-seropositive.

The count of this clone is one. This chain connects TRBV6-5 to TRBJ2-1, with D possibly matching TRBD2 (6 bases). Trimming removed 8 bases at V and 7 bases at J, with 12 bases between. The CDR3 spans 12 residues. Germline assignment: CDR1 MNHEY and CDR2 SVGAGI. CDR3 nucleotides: TGTGCCAGCTGGGATCGGGGGAATGAGCAGTTCTTC. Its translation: CASWDRGNEQFF.

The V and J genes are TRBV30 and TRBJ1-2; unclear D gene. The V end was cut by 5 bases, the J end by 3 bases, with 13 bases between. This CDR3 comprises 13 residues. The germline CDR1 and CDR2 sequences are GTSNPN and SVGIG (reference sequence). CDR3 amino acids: CAWGRRGDYGYTF. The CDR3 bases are TGTGCCTGGGGACGTCGCGGGGACTATGGCTACACCTTC.

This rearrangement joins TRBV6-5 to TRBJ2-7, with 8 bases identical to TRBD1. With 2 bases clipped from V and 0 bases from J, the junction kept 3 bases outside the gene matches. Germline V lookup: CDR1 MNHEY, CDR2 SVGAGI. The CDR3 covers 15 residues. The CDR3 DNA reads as TGTGCCAGCAGTTACGGAGGACAGGGCTCCTACGAGCAGTACTTC. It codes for CASSYGGQGSYEQYF.

DNA of the CDR3: TGTGCCAGCCGCCGGGACACCTACGAGCAGTACTTC. Translated, it gives CASRRDTYEQYF. The genes are TRBV7-8 and TRBJ2-7; D might be TRBD1 (6 bases). Germline V lookup: CDR1 SGHVS, CDR2 FQNEAQ. V shed 8 bases and J shed 2 bases, with 10 bases lying between them. The CDR3 consists of 12 residues.

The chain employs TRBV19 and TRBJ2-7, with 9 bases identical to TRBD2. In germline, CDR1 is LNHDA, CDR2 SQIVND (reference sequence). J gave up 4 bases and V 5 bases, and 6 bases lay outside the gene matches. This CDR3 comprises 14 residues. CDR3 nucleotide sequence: TGTGCCAGTAGTCCGGGACTAGCTGGTTACGAGCAGTACTTC. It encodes CASSPGLAGYEQYF.